This T cell receptor (beta chain) was observed in a study of blood T cell repertoires in COVID-19. About the research overall: Whether acute or convalescent, the COVID-19 samples came from the United States, Italy and Spain.

During active infection, Seattle patients enrolled and were then monitored through disease. In the source study's methods: For nucleated cells, counts were estimated from reference gene primer amplification. Generated by immunoSEQ multiplex PCR, the TCRdb table keeps only in-frame clones and is missing some. D and trimming come from the DNA, and the V and J calls and clone size come from that table. The repertoire holds over 150,000 clones, with 85% as singletons. The V and J ends lost 3 bases and 7 bases, in that order; junction bases with no gene match: 4. The CDR3 spans 14 residues. CDR1 SGHRS and CDR2 YFSETQ come from the germline V gene.

This sequence was found in a woman aged 60-70 years with COVID-19, enrolled during active disease. Sequences were obtained from peripheral blood. The J gene is TRBJ2-1, the V gene TRBV5-1; 10 positions agree with TRBD2. CDR3 nucleotides: TGCGCCAGCAGCTCTGCTAGCGGGGGAAATGAGCAGTTCTTC. Its translation: CASSSASGGNEQFF.